These 9 T cell receptor beta chains were all obtained from the same sample, sequenced in a study of read filtering for tumor transcriptome and immune sequencing. This library used roughly 0.4 ug RNA and molecular barcoded adaptors spanning alpha/delta and beta/gamma chains. TCRdb re-analysed the reads in MiXCR, keeping a single row per CDR3 protein. This table holds roughly 49,000 distinct CDR3 sequences, 15% to 20% found once. The source material was a population of CD138-negative cells sorted from bone marrow. Every receptor here comes from a donor at least 40 years old with multiple myeloma.

The rearrangement joins TRBV7-9 to TRBJ2-2; D gene ambiguous. Looked up from germline, CDR1 is SEHNR and CDR2 is FQNEAQ (reference sequence). Trimming pared 1 base from V and 4 bases from J, leaving 7 bases between. This CDR3 region has 14 residues. The CDR3, as DNA: TGTGCCAGCAGCTTAGTGGCGAGCACCGGGGAGCTGTTTTTT. The encoded protein is CASSLVASTGELFF.

Many counts were recorded for this clonotype. This chain links TRBV9 with TRBJ1-1; D gene uncertain. The CDR3 extends over 14 amino acids. V dropped 0 bases and J dropped 1 base, with 7 bases sitting between them. CDR1 SGDLS and CDR2 YYNGEE come from the germline V gene. The CDR3 spells CASSVDRTNTEAFF. In DNA, the CDR3 is TGTGCCAGCAGCGTAGACCGAACGAACACTGAAGCTTTCTTT.

This clonotype was counted at least ten times. The genes are TRBV5-1 and TRBJ2-1; TRBD2 matches at 10 bases. CDR1 is SGHRS, CDR2 YFSETQ, per germline. The CDR3 length is 15 residues. V lost 3 bases, J lost 8 bases, and 8 bases stayed unmatched. The CDR3 DNA is TGCGCCAGCAGCTCCCAAGCGGGAGGGACGGATGAGCAGTTCTTC. It is translated as CASSSQAGGTDEQFF.

This clonotype appeared many times. The V and J genes are TRBV28 and TRBJ2-1; 8 bases match TRBD1. Germline CDR1 MDHEN, CDR2 SYDVKM. The trim removed 2 bases at V and 6 bases at J, leaving 3 bases unmatched. The CDR3 loop spans 14 amino acids. CDR3 nucleotides: TGTGCCAGCAGTTTAACAGGGGGGCTCAATGAGCAGTTCTTC. Amino acid sequence: CASSLTGGLNEQFF.

In its sample, this clonotype was seen many times. At one of its ends the junction is not consistent with the germline gene, which may arise from a read error. This rearrangement joins TRBV6-2 or TRBV6-3 to TRBJ1-1, with a possible D match to TRBD1 (5 bases). The germline CDR1 and CDR2 sequences are MNHEY and SVGEGT. The CDR3 sequence is 14 residues long. The CDR3 here is CASSYLFSGTGENF. CDR3 sequence (DNA): TGTGCCAGCAGTTACCTCTTTAGTGGGACCGGGGAGAACTTT.

This clonotype was detected ten times or more. This chain uses TRBV6-1 with TRBJ1-1; D remains unclear. V dropped 1 base and J dropped 6 bases, with 6 bases sitting between them. The length of the CDR3 is 12 residues. Germline CDR1 and CDR2: MNHNS and SASEGT. Here the CDR3 DNA reads TGTGCCAGCAGTGAAGTGAGGGCTGAAGCTTTCTTT. This sequence encodes CASSEVRAEAFF.

This clonotype was observed a few times. The genes are TRBV19 and TRBJ1-5, with D maybe TRBD1 (6 bases). The CDR3 is 13 amino acids. The V and J ends lost 4 bases and 6 bases respectively, with 10 bases between them. Germline assignment: CDR1 LNHDA and CDR2 SQIVND (reference sequence). The CDR3 spells CASSSQGTQPQHF. For the CDR3, the DNA is TGTGCCAGTAGTAGCCAGGGGACTCAGCCCCAGCATTTT.

This clonotype was recorded many times. The V gene is TRBV19, the J gene TRBJ2-1, with 10 bases identical to TRBD2. With V trimmed by 5 bases and J by 6 bases, 10 bases remained unmatched. CDR3 length: 16 amino acids. Germline V gene lookup returns CDR1 LNHDA and CDR2 SQIVND (reference sequence). CDR3: CASSVFSGRLSNEQFF. The CDR3 DNA reads TGTGCCAGTAGTGTGTTTAGCGGGAGGTTAAGCAATGAGCAGTTCTTC.

This sequence joins TRBV7-2 and TRBJ1-2; 8 bases are shared with TRBD1. Germline V gene sequence: CDR1 SGHTA, CDR2 FQGNSA. This CDR3 is built from 15 residues. With 4 bases clipped from V and 6 bases from J, the junction kept 10 bases outside the gene matches. CDR3 coding DNA: TGTGCCAGCAGCTCCTACCGACAGGGGCGGGATGGCTACACCTTC. Translated: CASSSYRQGRDGYTF.